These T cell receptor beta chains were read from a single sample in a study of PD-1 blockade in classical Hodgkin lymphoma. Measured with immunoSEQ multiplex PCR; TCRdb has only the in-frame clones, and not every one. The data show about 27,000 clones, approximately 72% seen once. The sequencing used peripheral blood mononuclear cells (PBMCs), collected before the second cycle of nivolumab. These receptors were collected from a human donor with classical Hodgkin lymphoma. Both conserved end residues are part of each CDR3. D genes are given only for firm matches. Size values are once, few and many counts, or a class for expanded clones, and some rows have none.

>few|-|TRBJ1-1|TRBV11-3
TGTGCCAGCAGCCCGACTGACATGAACACTGAAGCTTTCTTT
CASSPTDMNTEAFF
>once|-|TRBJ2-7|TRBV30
TGTGCCTGGAGTGGTGGCGGTGACAGTATGGAGCAGTACTTC
CAWSGGGDSMEQYF
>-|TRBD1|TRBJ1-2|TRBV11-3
TGTGCCAGCAGCTTAGATTGGACAGGGTACTATGGCTACACCTTC
CASSLDWTGYYGYTF
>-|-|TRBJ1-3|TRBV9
TGTGCCAGCAGCGTAGGACTGGACCCCTCTGGAAACACCATATATTTT
CASSVGLDPSGNTIYF
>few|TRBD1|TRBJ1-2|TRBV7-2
TGTGCCAGCAGCTTAAGACAGGGGGATGGCTACACCTTC
CASSLRQGDGYTF
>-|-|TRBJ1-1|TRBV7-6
TGTGCCAGCAGAGGGCCACCTGGGACTGAAGCTTTCTTT
CASRGPPGTEAFF
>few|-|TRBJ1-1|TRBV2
TGTGCCAGCAGTGTGGTCGGCCGGGACACTGAAGCTTTCTTT
CASSVVGRDTEAFF
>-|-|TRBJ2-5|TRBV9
TGTGCCAGCAGCTTCGACTGGGGGATGGGGACCCAGTACTTC
CASSFDWGMGTQYF
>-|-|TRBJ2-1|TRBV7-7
TGTGCTAGCAGCCAAGGGGTAGGAAATGAGCAGTTCTTC
CASSQGVGNEQFF
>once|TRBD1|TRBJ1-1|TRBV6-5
TGTGCCAGCAGCCGGGACAGTTACACTGAAGCTTTCTTT
CASSRDSYTEAFF
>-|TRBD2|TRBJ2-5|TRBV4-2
TGTGCCAGCAGCCAAGGGACTAGCGGGGGGGCAGAGACCCAGTACTTC
CASSQGTSGGAETQYF
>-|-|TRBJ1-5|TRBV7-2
TGTGCCAGCAGTGGGGGACGCAATCAGCCCCAGCATTTT
CASSGGRNQPQHF
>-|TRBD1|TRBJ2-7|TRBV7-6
TGTGCCAGCAGCTTACAGACAGGGGTTCTTTACGAGCAGTACTTC
CASSLQTGVLYEQYF
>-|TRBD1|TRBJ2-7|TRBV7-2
TGTGCCAGCAGCTTAACTGGAGGACAGGGCTACGAGCAGTACTTC
CASSLTGGQGYEQYF
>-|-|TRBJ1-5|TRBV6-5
TGTGCCAGCAGGTATCAAAGCAATCAGCCCCAGCATTTT
CASRYQSNQPQHF
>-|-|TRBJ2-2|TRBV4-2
TGTGCCAGCAGCCCAAACAGGGTGAACACCGGGGAGCTGTTTTTT
CASSPNRVNTGELFF
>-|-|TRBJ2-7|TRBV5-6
TGTGCCAGCAGTGTAAACTACGAGCAGTACTTC
CASSVNYEQYF
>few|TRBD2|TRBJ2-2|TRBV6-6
TGTGCCAGCACATCTAGCGGGGAAGGGGAGCTGTTTTTT
CASTSSGEGELFF
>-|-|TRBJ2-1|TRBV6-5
TGTGCCAGCAGCTCCCAACCCTATCCCTACAATGAGCAGTTCTTC
CASSSQPYPYNEQFF
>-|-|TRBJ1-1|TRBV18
TGTGCCAGCTCGGCCGAGGGGGGCACTGAAGCTTTCTTT
CASSAEGGTEAFF
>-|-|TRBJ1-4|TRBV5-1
TGCGCCAGCAGCGCCGGACTTAATGAAAAACTGTTTTTT
CASSAGLNEKLFF
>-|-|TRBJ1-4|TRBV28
TGTGCCAGCAGTTTACAGGGAGGTAATGAAAAACTGTTTTTT
CASSLQGGNEKLFF
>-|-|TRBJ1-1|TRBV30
TGTGCCTGGAGTGTAGGGGCGGGGAGAGCTTTCTTT
CAWSVGAGRAFF
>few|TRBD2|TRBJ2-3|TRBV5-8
TGTGCCAGCAGCTTGGGGCTAGCGGGGGCCACAGATACGCAGTATTTT
CASSLGLAGATDTQYF
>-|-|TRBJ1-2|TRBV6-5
TGTGCCAGCAGCTGGGATGTTAGGGGCGGCTACACCTTC
CASSWDVRGGYTF
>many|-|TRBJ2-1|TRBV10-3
TGTGCCATCAGTGAGTGGAACTCGAGAGGCGAGCAGTTCTTC
CAISEWNSRGEQFF
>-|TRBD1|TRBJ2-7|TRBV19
TGTGCCAGTAGTATAAACAGGGGAAGGGAGCAGTACTTC
CASSINRGREQYF
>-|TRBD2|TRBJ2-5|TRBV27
TGTGCCAGAAACAGACTAGCGGGGGGGCAAGAGACCCAGTACTTC
CARNRLAGGQETQYF
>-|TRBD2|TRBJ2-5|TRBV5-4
TGTGCCAGCATTCTACGGACTAGCGGACAAGAGACCCAGTACTTC
CASILRTSGQETQYF
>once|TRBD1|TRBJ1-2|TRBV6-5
TGTGCCAGCAGTTTCAACAGGGACAGAGGAGGCTACACCTTC
CASSFNRDRGGYTF
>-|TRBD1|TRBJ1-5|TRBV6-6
TGTGCCAGCAGTTGGGGACAGGGTCCTCAGCCCCAGCATTTT
CASSWGQGPQPQHF
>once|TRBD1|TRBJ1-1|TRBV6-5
TGTGCCAGCAGTTACACAGGGGGGGAGGACACTGAAGCTTTCTTT
CASSYTGGEDTEAFF
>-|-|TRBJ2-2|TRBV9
TGTGCCAGCAGCGTACGGCAGGGTCCCACCGGGGAGCTGTTTTTT
CASSVRQGPTGELFF
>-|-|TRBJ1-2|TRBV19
TGTGCCAGTAGTATGCCGCTGGGGCGTGAAGGCTACACCTTC
CASSMPLGREGYTF
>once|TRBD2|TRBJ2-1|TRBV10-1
TGCGCCAGCAGTGAGTGGACTAGCGGAAATGAGCAGTTCTTC
CASSEWTSGNEQFF
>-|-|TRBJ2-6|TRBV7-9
TGTGCCAGCAGCTTTATCCACTTGGAGCCTGGGGCCAACGTCCTGACTTTC
CASSFIHLEPGANVLTF
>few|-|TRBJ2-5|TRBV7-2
TGTGCCAGCAGCCGTCAAGAGACCCAGTACTTC
CASSRQETQYF